The rows below give T cell receptor beta chains drawn from one sample of a study of blood T cells in healthy people across ages. MiXCR was run by TCRdb on the 5' RACE reads, yielding one entry per CDR3 protein. The sample includes around 900,000 distinct CDR3 sequences, roughly 47% seen only once; the top ten take 20% to 25%. What was sequenced was blood. Source of these receptors: a woman aged 55 to 70 in good health. Each CDR3 is given with its conserved first and last residue. Fields, in order: J gene, V gene, D gene, clone size, CDR3 DNA, CDR3 protein. D genes are given only for firm matches. Rows give clone size only sometimes, using once, few, many, or a class for an expanded clone.

TRBJ1-6	TRBV5-1	TRBD1	-	TGCGCCAGCAGCAGCGGATTAAGGGGGCTGGATTCACCCCTCCACTTT	CASSSGLRGLDSPLHF
TRBJ1-1	TRBV27	-	-	TGTGCCAGCAGTAAACAGGGAGGGAGCACTGAAGCTTTCTTT	CASSKQGGSTEAFF
TRBJ2-1	TRBV4-1	TRBD2	few	TGCGCCAGCAGCCAGACTAGCGGGACGGAAAATGAGCAGTTCTTC	CASSQTSGTENEQFF
TRBJ2-4	TRBV6-5	TRBD1	-	TGTGCCAGCAGGCCCGGACAGGGAGGTGGAAACATTCAGTACTTC	CASRPGQGGGNIQYF
TRBJ2-5	TRBV29-1	-	-	TGCAGCTTATTTCAGGGTACCGGGGAGACCCAGTACTTC	CSLFQGTGETQYF
TRBJ1-5	TRBV2	-	-	TGTGCCAGCAGCGAACAGGGTTTTGGCAATCAGCCCCAGCATTTT	CASSEQGFGNQPQHF
TRBJ2-1	TRBV3-1	TRBD1	-	TGTGCCAGCAGCCCAGCCGGGTGGACAGGGGCCTACAATGAGCAGTTCTTC	CASSPAGWTGAYNEQFF
TRBJ2-7	TRBV5-1	-	-	TGCGCCAGCAGCCGGTCACTAGCATCCGAGCAGTACTTC	CASSRSLASEQYF
TRBJ2-2	TRBV7-2	-	-	TGTGCCAGCAGCTTAGAACAGATTTCCACCGGGGAGCTGTTTTTT	CASSLEQISTGELFF
TRBJ1-4	TRBV7-8	-	-	TGTGCCAGCAGCTTAGATGGGACTGCTAATGAAAAACTGTTTTTT	CASSLDGTANEKLFF
TRBJ2-3	TRBV7-3	-	few	TGTGCCAGCAGCTTACAAGTCTCCAGCACAGATACGCAGTATTTT	CASSLQVSSTDTQYF
TRBJ1-2	TRBV7-2	TRBD1	few	TGTGCCAGCGTCGTGACCAGACAGGGTGTTGCCTATGGCTACACCTTC	CASVVTRQGVAYGYTF
TRBJ2-7	TRBV28	-	-	TGTGCCAGCAGTTTATCGGGCCGTTTCCGATCCTACAATGAGCAGTACTTC	CASSLSGRFRSYNEQYF
TRBJ1-5	TRBV10-3	-	-	TGTGCCATCAGTAAAACAGGTAGCAATCAGCCCCAGCATTTT	CAISKTGSNQPQHF
TRBJ2-1	TRBV13	TRBD1	many	TGTGCCAGCAGCGCGGGACAGGGGGCCTACAATGAGCAGTTCTTC	CASSAGQGAYNEQFF
TRBJ2-7	TRBV4-2	-	-	TGTGCCAGCAGTCCTAGGGGGGGGGCCGTCGAGCAGTACTTC	CASSPRGGAVEQYF
TRBJ2-1	TRBV9	-	-	TGTGCCAGCAGCGTAATGGAAAGCTCCTACAATGAGCAGTTCTTC	CASSVMESSYNEQFF
TRBJ1-5	TRBV12-3/TRBV12-4	-	-	TGTGCCAGCAGGCATAGTGGGCAGCCCCAGCATTTT	CASRHSGQPQHF
TRBJ2-6	TRBV27	-	many	TGTGCCAGCAGTCAGCAGTACTCTGGGGCCAACGTCCTGACTTTC	CASSQQYSGANVLTF
TRBJ2-5	TRBV3-1	-	-	TGTGCCAGCACCGCGGAATTTCAGGAGACCCAGTACTTC	CASTAEFQETQYF
TRBJ2-7	TRBV28	-	-	TGTGCCAGCAGAAGTTCACCGGGACTGCCAACCTACGAGCAGTACTTC	CASRSSPGLPTYEQYF
TRBJ2-1	TRBV6-2/TRBV6-3	TRBD2	few	TGTGCCAGCAGTTACGCGGGAGTGTACGATGAGCAGTTCTTC	CASSYAGVYDEQFF
TRBJ2-1	TRBV20-1	TRBD2	-	TGCAGTGCTAGTTATCCCTTTAGACTAGCGGGAGGGCCGATCCAAGGCAATGAGCAGTTCTTC	CSASYPFRLAGGPIQGNEQFF
TRBJ2-3	TRBV7-3	TRBD2	-	TGTGCCAGCAGCCAAGAGGCTAGCGGAAACACAGATACGCAGTATTTT	CASSQEASGNTDTQYF
TRBJ1-4	TRBV3-1	-	once	TGTGCCAGCAGCCAACGGACCGGCCGGGCTAATGAAAAACTGTTTTTT	CASSQRTGRANEKLFF
TRBJ2-7	TRBV12-3/TRBV12-4	-	few	TGTGCCAGCAGTTTCGGGAACAGGGCACGGGACGAGCAGTACTTC	CASSFGNRARDEQYF
TRBJ1-6	TRBV20-1	TRBD1	-	TGCAGTGCACAGGGAGGGACAGGGGTTAAGTCACCCCTCCACTTT	CSAQGGTGVKSPLHF
TRBJ2-3	TRBV20-1	-	many	TGCAGTGTCTCGGGGAGACACCCAGATACGCAGTATTTT	CSVSGRHPDTQYF
TRBJ2-5	TRBV4-1	TRBD2	-	TGCGCCAGCAGCCAGACTAGCGGGAAGAATGAGCAGTACTTC	CASSQTSGKNEQYF
TRBJ1-4	TRBV9	TRBD1	-	TGTGCCAGCAGCGTAGGGCAGGGGGTTCGAGAAAAACTGTTTTTT	CASSVGQGVREKLFF
TRBJ2-3	TRBV5-6	-	-	TGTGCCAGCAGCTTTGACCAGGGCACAGATACGCAGTATTTT	CASSFDQGTDTQYF
TRBJ2-3	TRBV2	TRBD1	-	TGTGCCAGCAGCCCCGGGACAGCTCTCTCAGATACGCAGTATTTT	CASSPGTALSDTQYF
TRBJ2-3	TRBV7-9	TRBD2	-	TGTGCCAGCAGCTTATATAGCGGGAGAAGGACAGATACGCAGTATTTT	CASSLYSGRRTDTQYF
TRBJ2-1	TRBV5-1	TRBD2	-	TGCGCCAGCAGCCATGCTAGCGGGAGTCAAAATGAGCAGTTCTTC	CASSHASGSQNEQFF
TRBJ2-1	TRBV29-1	TRBD2	few	TGCAGCGGAAGTCCTCCGGGACTAGCATCCTACAATGAGCAGTTCTTC	CSGSPPGLASYNEQFF
TRBJ2-3	TRBV7-9	TRBD2	once	TGTGCCAGCAGCTTAGCCCCAACTAGCGGGTCCACAGATACGCAGTATTTT	CASSLAPTSGSTDTQYF
TRBJ2-3	TRBV6-4	-	many	TGTGCCAGCAGTGAAAAAGAAACAGATACGCAGTATTTT	CASSEKETDTQYF
TRBJ2-1	TRBV12-3/TRBV12-4	TRBD1	-	TGTGCCAGCAAAACAGGGGACAGGGGCCGCAATGAGCAGTTCTTC	CASKTGDRGRNEQFF
TRBJ2-3	TRBV7-2	TRBD2	-	TGTGCCAGCAGCCATACTAGCGTCCCAGATACGCAGTATTTT	CASSHTSVPDTQYF
TRBJ2-3	TRBV28	-	-	TGTGCCAGCAGGGAATCTACAGATACGCAGTATTTT	CASRESTDTQYF
TRBJ2-3	TRBV20-1	-	-	TGCAGTGCCCCCTCCCAGGGGAGTCCCACAGATACGCAGTATTTT	CSAPSQGSPTDTQYF
TRBJ1-2	TRBV4-1	TRBD1	few	TGCGCCAGCAGCCGTACAGGGGTGCAGGGCTACACCTTC	CASSRTGVQGYTF
TRBJ2-1	TRBV7-2	TRBD2	-	TGTGCCAGCAGCTCAAGGGCGTCCGGGACTAGCGGTTACAATGAGCAGTTCTTC	CASSSRASGTSGYNEQFF
TRBJ1-1	TRBV12-5	-	once	TGTGCTAGTGGTCCTTCGGGGCACTATGAAGCTTTCTTT	CASGPSGHYEAFF
TRBJ2-3	TRBV28	TRBD2	once	TGTGCCAGCAGCGGGGCGGGAGGGCGTACAGATACGCAGTATTTT	CASSGAGGRTDTQYF